Sequencing of this TCR beta chain was carried out in a study of T cells in Graves' hyperthyroidism and ophthalmopathy. In this sample, this clonotype turned up a few times. Amplification targeted TCR beta CDR3 regions from RNA transcripts. With the HTBI primer set, the TCR CDR3 went through a first round of RT-PCR. One entry per CDR3 protein, called by TCRdb with MiXCR from the multiplex PCR reads. Among over 500,000 distinct CDR3 sequences, less than 15% were seen once, and the ten largest hold approximately 15%. The CDR3 spans 15 residues. Losses at the gene ends were 6 bases for V and 3 bases for J; bases not matched to a gene: 7. Patients counted as stable if ophthalmopathy did not develop within 18 months. Diagnoses were made from clinical symptoms, serum measures (thyroxine and TRAb), thyroid ultrasound and orbital computed tomography. PBMCs stemmed from about 9.5 ml fresh peripheral blood.

Sequencing was done on a sample of blood. The chain combines TRBV12-3 or TRBV12-4 with TRBJ2-2; 7 nucleotides line up with TRBD2. This clonotype originated in a woman in her thirties or forties with Graves' hyperthyroidism. The CDR3 DNA reads TGTGCCAGCAGGGGACGACGGGAGGACACCGGGGAGCTGTTTTTT. This translates into CASRGRREDTGELFF.